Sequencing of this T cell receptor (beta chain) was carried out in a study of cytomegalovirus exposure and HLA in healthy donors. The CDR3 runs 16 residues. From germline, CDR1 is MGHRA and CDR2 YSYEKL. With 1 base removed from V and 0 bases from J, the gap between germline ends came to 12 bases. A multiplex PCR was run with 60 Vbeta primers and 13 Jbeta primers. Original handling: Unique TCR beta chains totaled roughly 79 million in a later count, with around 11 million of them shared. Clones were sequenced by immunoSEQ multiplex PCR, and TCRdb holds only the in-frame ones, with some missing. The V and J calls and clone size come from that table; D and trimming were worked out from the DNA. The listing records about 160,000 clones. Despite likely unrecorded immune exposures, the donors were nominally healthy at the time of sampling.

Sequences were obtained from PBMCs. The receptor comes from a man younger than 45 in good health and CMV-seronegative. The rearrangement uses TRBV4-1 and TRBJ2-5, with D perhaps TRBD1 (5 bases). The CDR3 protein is CASSQAGRAYQETQYF. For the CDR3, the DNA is TGCGCCAGCAGCCAAGCTGGCAGGGCGTACCAAGAGACCCAGTACTTC.